This T cell receptor (beta chain) derives from a study of vaccination and CD4 T cells after COVID-19. Treatment noted: approximately 11-day PBMC culture with coronavirus spike peptide pools or control peptides (ViraFEST assay). Collection of the unexposed donor's CD4+ T cells took place before the COVID-19 pandemic (2011-2018). Sequencing of the DNA from cultured CD4+ T cells was carried out with the Oncomine TCR Beta short-read assay. Someone extracted genomic DNA from cultured CD4+ T cells. From the PCR reads, TCRdb called clonotypes with MiXCR, one entry per CDR3 protein. This sample carries over 7,500 distinct CDR3 sequences, 25% to 40% of them seen once, and the ten largest clones take 22%. Germline V gene data show CDR1 as DFQATT and CDR2 as SNEGSKA (reference sequence). V lost 0 bases and J 0 bases, leaving 6 bases between the germline ends. This CDR3 region has 15 residues. This clonotype turned up a few times. The antigen remains unidentified.

Sequencing input: CD4+ T cells from blood, cultured in vitro. The receptor comes from a human donor in good health. The chain carries TRBV20-1 and TRBJ2-6; D possibly corresponds to TRBD2 (5 bases). CDR3 residues: CSARDGGSGANVLTF. The CDR3 DNA reads TGCAGTGCTAGAGACGGAGGCTCTGGGGCCAACGTCCTGACTTTC.